These 9 T cell receptor beta chains share one sample of origin, sequenced in a study of vaccination and CD4 T cells after COVID-19. The time point denotes: late sampling 161 to 241 days after vaccination in a few convalescent patients. Described treatment: roughly 10-day PBMC culture with coronavirus spike peptide pools or control peptides (ViraFEST assay). The Oncomine TCR Beta short-read assay sequenced DNA from cultured CD4+ T cells. TCRdb independently ran MiXCR on the PCR reads; one entry per CDR3 protein. The sample includes around 25,000 distinct CDR3 sequences, 25% to 35% of them seen just once. No antigen is known for these receptors. The sequenced sample was CD4+ T cells from blood, cultured in vitro, obtained about 7 months after SARS-CoV-2 vaccination. These receptors came from a human donor who had recovered from COVID-19.

The chain has TRBV5-4 and TRBJ1-2, with D possibly being TRBD1 (6 bases). Per the germline V gene, CDR1 is SGHNT and CDR2 is YYREEE (reference sequence). The CDR3 consists of 13 residues. The germline V and J ends were trimmed by 1 base and 5 bases, with 9 bases remaining between them. The CDR3 DNA is TGTGCCAGCAGCTTGCTGGGGGCGTATGGCTACACCTTC. Translating gives CASSLLGAYGYTF.

This clonotype occurred a few times. CDR3 amino acids: CASRYGTSGKDTQYF. The CDR3 DNA sequence: TGTGCCAGCAGATACGGGACTAGCGGGAAAGATACGCAGTATTTT. The chain joins TRBV7-2 to TRBJ2-3; 13 bases line up with TRBD2. J gave up 5 bases and V 6 bases, and 5 bases lay outside the gene matches. The CDR3 totals 15 residues. Looked up from germline, CDR1 is SGHTA and CDR2 is FQGNSA.

This clonotype came up a few times. The CDR3 loop is CASTLARVGSPLHF. The CDR3, as DNA: TGTGCCAGCACTCTCGCACGGGTCGGATCACCCCTCCACTTT. The chain employs TRBV6-1 and TRBJ1-6; D not certain. The CDR3 has 14 amino acids. Germline CDR1 MNHNS, CDR2 SASEGT. Trimming took off 7 bases at V and 10 bases at J, with 17 bases between the two ends.

The rearrangement uses TRBV5-4 and TRBJ2-3; TRBD2 matches at 12 bases. The germline CDR1 and CDR2 sequences are SGHNT and YYREEE (reference sequence). This CDR3 contains 15 residues. The ends lost 4 bases at V and 11 bases at J; junction bases unmatched: 11. The CDR3 protein is CASSGLAGPAVKQYF. As DNA, the CDR3 is TGTGCCAGCAGCGGACTAGCGGGGCCCGCCGTAAAGCAGTATTTT.

This clonotype was seen only a few times. V and J are TRBV5-8 and TRBJ1-2; tentative D call: TRBD1 (5 bases). V lost 3 bases, J lost 5 bases, and 17 bases lay in between. The CDR3 extends over 15 amino acids. Germline CDR1 and CDR2: SGHTS and YDEGEE. The DNA of the CDR3 is TGTGCCAGCAGCTGGGGGGTACAGTCCTCTTATGGCTACACCTTC. Encoded protein: CASSWGVQSSYGYTF.

The chain employs TRBV7-9 and TRBJ1-6; D remains ambiguous. The V gene's germline CDR1 is SEHNR and CDR2 FQNEAQ (reference sequence). This CDR3 is built from 14 residues. With 5 bases removed from V and 10 bases from J, the gap between germline ends came to 15 bases. The CDR3 region is CASSPETRNSPLHF. The DNA of the CDR3 is TGTGCCAGCAGCCCAGAAACCAGGAACTCACCCCTCCACTTT. Complete variable domain (other parts from reference TRBV7-9 and TRBJ1-6): DTGVSQNPRHKITKRGQNVTFRCDPISEHNRLYWYRQTLGQGPEFLTYFQNEAQLEKSRLLSDRFSAERPKGSFSTLEIQRTEQGDSAMYLCASSPETRNSPLHFGNGTRLTVT.

V usage is TRBV6-1 and J usage is TRBJ2-1; D gene ambiguous. V was clipped by 6 bases and J by 5 bases, with 5 bases between them. Looked up from germline, CDR1 is MNHNS and CDR2 is SASEGT. This CDR3 region has 11 residues. The CDR3 coding sequence is TGTGCCAGCAGCCGTGACAATGAGCAGTTCTTC. Its translation: CASSRDNEQFF.

This clonotype came up a few times. The V gene is TRBV4-1, the J gene TRBJ2-7; possibly TRBD1 or TRBD2 for D (5 bases each). Germline assignment: CDR1 MGHRA and CDR2 YSYEKL. V lost 2 bases and J lost 1, with 15 bases in between. The CDR3 has 16 residues. The CDR3 region is CASSQWGSRESYEQYF. CDR3 sequence (DNA): TGCGCCAGCAGCCAATGGGGGTCCAGGGAATCCTACGAGCAGTACTTC.

This clonotype was counted at least ten times. This chain joins TRBV20-1 and TRBJ2-3, with D perhaps matching TRBD2 (5 bases). Germline CDR1 reads DFQATT; CDR2 reads SNEGSKA (reference sequence). The CDR3 loop spans 17 amino acids. Trimming took 3 bases from V and 1 from J, leaving 20 bases between them. CDR3 in amino acids: CSASHQSGNIRTDTQYF. The DNA of the CDR3 is TGCAGTGCTAGTCACCAATCCGGGAACATTCGCACAGATACGCAGTATTTT.